The following is a TCR beta chain sequence with its context. Its antigen is still unknown. The library was built by means of the immunoSEQ multiplex PCR assay. For the multiplex PCR, a mixture combining 60 forward primers for TCR Vbeta segments and 13 reverse primers for TCR Jbeta segments was used. A multiplex PCR assay on genomic DNA amplified the CDR3 region of rearranged TCR beta genes. Amplified TCR beta libraries were sequenced as 87-base-pair reads on the Illumina HiSeq System. The original pipeline was this. A later analysis tallied roughly 76 million unique TCR beta chains across the 600 to 700 repertoires, and around 9.9 million of those chains were shared by two or more donors. Raw reads were error-corrected and collapsed into unique sequences by a nearest-neighbor algorithm in which closely related sequences were merged to remove PCR and sequencing errors. Alignment of CDR3 sequences to IMGT reference sequences was used to assign V, D and J gene segments. Each retained sequence needed at least a six-nucleotide match to both a V gene segment and a J gene segment. Rearrangements were classified as productive when the CDR3 lacked stop codons and remained in frame with V and J, and all other rearrangements were classified as non-productive. Following IMGT convention, CDR3 was defined as the stretch from the second conserved V-encoded cysteine to the conserved J-encoded phenylalanine. The earlier analysis of about 610 of the donors excluded sequences that lacked an unambiguous match to a single V gene segment. In an earlier analysis of a few hundred of the donors, a V segment was called functional when productive rearrangements were above 56.7%, and segregating when the standard deviation between donors exceeded 5%. A statistical classification framework was developed to diagnose cytomegalovirus status using the catalog of TCR beta chain sequences. A later analysis assigned V and J genes by comparing TCR nucleotide sequences with IMGT/GENE-DB human TR gene sequences. A later analysis assigned CDR3 sequences and most-parsimonious VDJ recombination scenarios with the TCRdist pipeline. In a later analysis, each TCR beta chain was defined by its CDR3 amino acid sequence together with its V-gene family, and reads without a unique V-gene family were excluded. As a way to deal with suspected cross-contamination and a sequencing artifact, a later analysis dropped approximately 590 nucleotide sequences that were highly shared and had low generation probability. For each public chain, a later analysis derived a clonal expansion index from normalized ranks of inferred template counts within each repertoire. A later analysis computed generation probabilities with a VDJ recombination model fitted to out-of-frame rearrangements, and checked the results against IGoR. In a later analysis, hypergeometric tests were used to score TCR-TCR, TCR-HLA and TCR-CMV co-occurrence, with a repertoire-size bias correction applied to TCR pairs. False discovery rates were estimated in a later analysis by permuting HLA or CMV assignments 20 times. In a later analysis, co-occurring TCRs were grouped using DBSCAN, with TCRdist sequence similarity added in when clustering inside HLA-allele-positive subsets. Repertoires with fewer than 30,000 or more than 120,000 public chains were left out of co-occurrence clustering, as were five repertoires with anomalous nucleotide sharing. The source is immuneACCESS, and TCRdb retained only in-frame sequences with V and J called. Part of the clones is not carried over; for the studies checked, unresolved V genes explain less than half of this, and the remainder is unexplained. V and J calls and clone size are as listed in that table; D and trimming were resolved from the DNA. This sample's table contains more than 90,000 clones. The top ten clones comprise 3% to 4.5% of the sample.

This sample is part of a study of cytomegalovirus exposure and HLA in healthy donors (dated by TCRdb to 2016 to 2017). Broadly, across the study: According to an earlier analysis of a few hundred of the donors, about 179 million T cells yielded over 100 million unique TCR beta sequences and approximately 300 Gb of sequence data. Alongside the repertoire data, information on donor age, sex, ethnicity and CMV serostatus was compiled. HLA typing covered class I and class II loci at four-digit resolution. Besides the first cohort of some 670 subjects, a separate validation cohort made up of about 120 different subjects was used. The study aimed to test whether cataloging public T cell receptors could reveal signatures of past pathogen exposure. To decide whether each TCR beta V gene segment behaved as functional or pseudogenic, an earlier analysis of nearly 600 of the donors relied on high-throughput TCR beta sequencing. Among 398 genotyped donors of the cohort, an average of about 240,000 unique TCR beta nucleotide sequences were sequenced per donor, roughly 20% of them non-productive. High-throughput TCR immunosequencing, statistical association of individual TCRs with disease status, and machine learning were combined to predict cytomegalovirus infection status. An early release that covered roughly 600 HLA-typed donors contained around 300 gigabases of sequencing data and roughly 84 million unique TCR sequences. The T cell repertoires of 700 or so subjects were profiled by immunosequencing and related to cytomegalovirus serostatus. Among the approximately 400 genotyped donors, approximately 81% belonged to the genetic ancestry cluster associated with self-reported Caucasian donors. A later analysis re-examined previously published TCR beta repertoires from hundreds of donors and added high-resolution HLA genotyping to investigate patterns of TCR occurrence. Several DR-DQ haplotypes were handled as single units for association and clustering, since linkage in the cohort was strong. The number of typed donors differed by locus: roughly 629-640 for A, B, C, DRB1 and DQB1; roughly 510 for DQA1; 606 for DPA1; and around 490 for DPB1. Every discovery cohort repertoire had been produced on one sequencing platform. The later analysis used no new phenotypic data to find candidate immune exposures, relying instead on TCR beta sequences and their occurrence across donors. A later genetic analysis took genome-wide SNP genotypes for 398 of the 666 donors and used that subset as a discovery cohort.

From V the trimming removes 4 bases and from J it removes 6 bases, while the gene matches leave 12 bases of the junction unaccounted for. The CDR3 spans 17 residues, from the cysteine through the phenylalanine. The kept DNA is CDR3 alone, 51 bases in frame from the first base. CDR1 is given as SGHAT and CDR2 as FQNNGV, both from the germline V gene. Findings and caveats that apply to the study as a whole: Compared with the 666-donor mean, donors in an Asian-associated ancestry cluster had fewer N-insertions in productive TCRs, according to a later genetic analysis. Only TCR beta chains were sequenced in this cohort, and the absence of alpha or paired-chain data limited detectable features. When HLA alleles, especially DR and DQ, strongly co-occurred, TCR associations were difficult to assign to individual alleles. A later analysis found that HLA-associated TCR beta chains were more clonally expanded and had lower generation probabilities than equally common non-associated chains. A later genetic analysis associated a missense DCLRE1C variant with V-gene and J-gene trimming of TCR beta chains, and an independent cohort replicated the association. A later analysis found that most CMV-associated TCR beta chains appeared HLA-restricted, with HLA associations seemingly driven largely by CMV exposure. Most TCR sequences were seen in very few donors, while some public TCRs were found in many individuals. A further reported finding was that TCR beta sequences accurately predicted the HLA-A and HLA-B alleles for most subjects in the first cohort. Broadly in line with IMGT annotations, most TCR beta V segments showed up in productive rearrangements about 87% or about 30% of the time in an earlier analysis of 450 to 750 of the donors. Some IMGT-functional V segments, including TRBV6-2 and TRBV6-3, could not be told apart with the 87-base-pair reads, so those segments were excluded. The classifier was reported to diagnose cytomegalovirus status with high specificity and sensitivity in both the original and validation cohorts. A later analysis associated approximately 17,000 TCR beta sequences with specific HLA alleles at a false discovery rate of 0.05. A cluster of highly shared sequence variants was judged likely to be a technical artifact of the sequencing pipeline. In vitro tests confirmed that a few of the cytomegalovirus-associated TCR beta chains recognize cytomegalovirus antigens. Linkage disequilibrium might explain the correlated functional status among segregating V segments, but an unknown experimental factor could not be excluded. A later analysis reported that several top co-occurrence clusters appeared linked to parvovirus B19, influenza, CMV and Epstein-Barr virus. Sequencing depth was assumed to be roughly uniform across donors in the presence/absence analyses, though that assumption may not hold. In a later analysis, the rate of TCR association differed among HLA loci, with DRB1 alleles having the most associated TCRs and HLA-C alleles having the fewest. It was suggested by the authors that the approach could potentially be generalized to other disease states and immunological phenotypes. Immune exposure information for the cohort was limited to CMV serostatus. A total of fewer than 200 TCR beta chains were listed by the study as associated with cytomegalovirus. Because counts were too low, about 18 rarely observed V segments, including chromosome 9 orphons, were excluded from the earlier analysis of about 500 of the donors. Because some donors lacked HLA typing at each locus, the association tests relied only on the typed subset.

The cohort comprised approximately 700 healthy bone marrow donors. At the time of sampling, all cohort members were nominally healthy, though unrecorded immune exposures were likely present. The donor was CMV seronegative and was included in the group of about 350 seronegative cohort members. A peripheral blood sample was collected from each donor, and TCR beta sequencing was performed on peripheral blood mononuclear cells. Genomic DNA extraction from the blood cell samples was performed with the Qiagen DNeasy Blood Extraction Kit. Sequencing used PBMCs. This receptor was identified in a man aged 25 to 45 in good health and CMV-seronegative. Recombination linked TRBV11-2 to TRBJ2-7; 13 junctional bases match TRBD2. The CDR3: CASSWTSGGGVGGEQYF. The base sequence is TGTGCCAGCAGCTGGACTAGCGGGGGCGGCGTGGGGGGCGAGCAGTACTTC. Supplemented by the reference TRBV11-2 and TRBJ2-7 proteins around the CDR3, the complete variable domain is EAGVAQSPRYKIIEKRQSVAFWCNPISGHATLYWYQQILGQGPKLLIQFQNNGVVDDSQLPKDRFSAERLKGVDSTLKIQPAKLEDSAVYLCASSWTSGGGVGGEQYFGPGTRLTVT.